This T cell receptor (beta chain) comes out of a study of T cells in localized non-small cell lung cancer. This clone was observed once. Clones were read by immunoSEQ multiplex PCR, and TCRdb kept only the in-frame ones, dropping some. This sample yields around 69,000 clones, of which about nine tenths are seen a single time; under 2.5% belongs to the top ten. The CDR3 is 15 residues long. Trimming at V came to 2 bases and at J to 5 bases, leaving 4 bases not matched to a gene. This sequence joins TRBV5-7 and TRBJ2-2; 9 positions match TRBD1. TRBV5-7 belongs to the ORF category, with a function that is uncertain. The receptor comes from a woman aged 40-75 years with stage I lung adenocarcinoma. Sequencing used peripheral blood, obtained before any cancer treatment. CDR3 region: CASSFGQGMTGELFF. Written as DNA, the CDR3 is TGTGCCAGCAGCTTTGGACAGGGGATGACCGGGGAGCTGTTTTTT.